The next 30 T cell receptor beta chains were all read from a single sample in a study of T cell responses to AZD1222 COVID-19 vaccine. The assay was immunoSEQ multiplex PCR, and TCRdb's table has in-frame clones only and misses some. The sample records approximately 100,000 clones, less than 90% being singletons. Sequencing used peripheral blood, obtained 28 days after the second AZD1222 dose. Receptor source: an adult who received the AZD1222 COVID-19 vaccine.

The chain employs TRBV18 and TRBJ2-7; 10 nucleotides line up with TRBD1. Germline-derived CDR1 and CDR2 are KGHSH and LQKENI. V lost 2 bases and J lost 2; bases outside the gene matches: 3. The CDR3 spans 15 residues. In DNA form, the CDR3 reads TGTGCCAGCTCACCAAAGACAGGGGGCCCCTACGAGCAGTACTTC. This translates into CASSPKTGGPYEQYF.

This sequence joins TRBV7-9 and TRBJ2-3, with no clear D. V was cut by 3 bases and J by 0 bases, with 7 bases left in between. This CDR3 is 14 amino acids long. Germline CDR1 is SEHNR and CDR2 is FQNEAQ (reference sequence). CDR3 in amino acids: CASSLWASTDTQYF. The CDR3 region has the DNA TGTGCCAGCAGCTTGTGGGCAAGCACAGATACGCAGTATTTT.

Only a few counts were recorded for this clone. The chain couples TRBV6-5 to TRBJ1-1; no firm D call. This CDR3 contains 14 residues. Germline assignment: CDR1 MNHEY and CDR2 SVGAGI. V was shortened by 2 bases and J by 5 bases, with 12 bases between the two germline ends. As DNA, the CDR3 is TGTGCCAGCAGTTACGCGTCCTCTCAAACTGAAGCTTTCTTT. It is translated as CASSYASSQTEAFF.

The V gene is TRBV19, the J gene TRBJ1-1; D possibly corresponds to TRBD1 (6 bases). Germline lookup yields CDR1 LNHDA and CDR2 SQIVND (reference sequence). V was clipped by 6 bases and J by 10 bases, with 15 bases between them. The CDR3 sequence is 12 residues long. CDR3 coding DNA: TGTGCCAGTAGCCTTCGACAGGACGTAGCTTTCTTT. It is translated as CASSLRQDVAFF. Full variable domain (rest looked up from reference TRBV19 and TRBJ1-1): DGGITQSPKYLFRKEGQNVTLSCEQNLNHDAMYWYRQDPGQGLRLIYYSQIVNDFQKGDIAEGYSVSREKKESFPLTVTSAQKNPTAFYLCASSLRQDVAFFGQGTRLTVV.

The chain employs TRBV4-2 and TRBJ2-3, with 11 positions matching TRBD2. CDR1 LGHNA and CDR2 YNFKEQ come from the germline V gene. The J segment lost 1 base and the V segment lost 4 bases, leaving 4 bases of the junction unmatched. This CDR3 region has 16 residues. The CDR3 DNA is TGTGCCAGCAGCCCCTCACTAGCGGGGGGCACAGATACGCAGTATTTT. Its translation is CASSPSLAGGTDTQYF.

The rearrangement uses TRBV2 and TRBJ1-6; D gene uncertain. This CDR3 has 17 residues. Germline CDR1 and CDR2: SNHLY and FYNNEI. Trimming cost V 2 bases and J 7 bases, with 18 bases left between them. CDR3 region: CASSELGFTTGNSPLHF. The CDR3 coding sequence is TGTGCCAGCAGTGAATTAGGTTTCACCACGGGAAATTCACCCCTCCACTTT.

The CDR3 sequence: CSARGTDTQYF. In DNA form, the CDR3 reads TGCAGTGCTAGAGGCACAGATACGCAGTATTTT. The chain uses TRBV20-1 and TRBJ2-3, with no clear D. The length of the CDR3 is 11 residues. V was pared by 1 base and J by 1 base, with 0 bases between. Germline V CDR1 and CDR2: DFQATT, SNEGSKA (reference sequence).

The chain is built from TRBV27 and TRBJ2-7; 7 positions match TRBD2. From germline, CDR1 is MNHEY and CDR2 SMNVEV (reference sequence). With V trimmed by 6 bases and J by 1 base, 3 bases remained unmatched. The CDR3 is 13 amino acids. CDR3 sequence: CASSSAGSYEQYF. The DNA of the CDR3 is TGTGCCAGCAGCTCAGCGGGGTCCTACGAGCAGTACTTC.

CDR3 sequence: CASSPPGWETQYF. The CDR3 DNA reads as TGTGCCAGCTCACCACCGGGGTGGGAGACCCAGTACTTC. The chain employs TRBV18 and TRBJ2-5; D not resolved. Trimming took off 0 bases at V and 5 bases at J, with 7 bases between the two ends. CDR1 is KGHSH and CDR2 is LQKENI in the germline V gene. This CDR3 is 13 amino acids long.

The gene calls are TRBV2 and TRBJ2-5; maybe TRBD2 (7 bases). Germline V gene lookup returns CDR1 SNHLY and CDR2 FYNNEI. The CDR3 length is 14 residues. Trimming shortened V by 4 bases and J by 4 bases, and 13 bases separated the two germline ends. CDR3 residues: CASSGAGAGETQYF. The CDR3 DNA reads TGTGCCAGCAGTGGGGCGGGGGCTGGAGAGACCCAGTACTTC.

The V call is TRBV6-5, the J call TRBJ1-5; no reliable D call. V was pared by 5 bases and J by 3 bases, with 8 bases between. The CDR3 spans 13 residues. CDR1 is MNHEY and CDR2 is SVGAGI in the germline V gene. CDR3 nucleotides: TGTGCCAGCAGTCGGGCGCTCAATCAGCCCCAGCATTTT. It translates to CASSRALNQPQHF.

This CDR3 is CASSLTLAGNEQFF. The CDR3 coding sequence is TGTGCCAGCAGCTTAACACTAGCGGGGAACGAGCAGTTCTTC. The J gene is TRBJ2-1, the V gene TRBV7-9; 10 bases map to TRBD2. Germline V lookup: CDR1 SEHNR, CDR2 FQNEAQ (reference sequence). V was clipped by 2 bases and J by 10 bases; unmatched bases: 5. This CDR3 has 14 amino acids.

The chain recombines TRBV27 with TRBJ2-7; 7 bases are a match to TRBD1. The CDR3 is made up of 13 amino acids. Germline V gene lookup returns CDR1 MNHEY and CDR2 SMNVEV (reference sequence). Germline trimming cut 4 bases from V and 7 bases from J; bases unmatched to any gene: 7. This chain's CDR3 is CASSSPTGKEQYF. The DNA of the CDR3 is TGTGCCAGCAGTTCCCCGACAGGGAAGGAGCAGTACTTC.

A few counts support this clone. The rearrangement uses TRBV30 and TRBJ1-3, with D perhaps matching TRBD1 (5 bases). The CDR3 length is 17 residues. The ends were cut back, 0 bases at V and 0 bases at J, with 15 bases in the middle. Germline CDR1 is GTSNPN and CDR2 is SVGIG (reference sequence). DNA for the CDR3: TGTGCCTGGAGTGTATTTGGACAACCGCACTCTGGAAACACCATATATTTT. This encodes CAWSVFGQPHSGNTIYF.

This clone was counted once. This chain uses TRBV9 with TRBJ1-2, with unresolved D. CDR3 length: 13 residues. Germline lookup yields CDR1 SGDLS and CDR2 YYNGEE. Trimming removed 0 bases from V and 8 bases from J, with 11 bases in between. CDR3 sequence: CASSVEGMGGYTF. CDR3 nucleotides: TGTGCCAGCAGCGTAGAAGGTATGGGGGGCTACACCTTC.

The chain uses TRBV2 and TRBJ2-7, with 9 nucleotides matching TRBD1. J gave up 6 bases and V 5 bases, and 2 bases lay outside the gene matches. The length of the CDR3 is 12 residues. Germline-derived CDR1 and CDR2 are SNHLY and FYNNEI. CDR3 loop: CASSQTGGEQYF. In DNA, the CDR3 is TGTGCCAGCAGTCAGACAGGGGGCGAGCAGTACTTC.

CDR3 protein: CASSFGGGLNQPQHF. CDR3 nucleotide sequence: TGTGCCAGCAGCTTTGGAGGGGGACTCAATCAGCCCCAGCATTTT. The chain is built from TRBV5-6 and TRBJ1-5; tentative D call: TRBD1 (6 bases). The CDR3 is made up of 15 amino acids. The V gene's germline CDR1 is SGHDT and CDR2 YYEEEE. V was shortened by 2 bases and J by 3 bases, with 12 bases between the two germline ends. The complete variable domain, with remaining parts taken from reference TRBV5-6 and TRBJ1-5, reads DAGVTQSPTHLIKTRGQQVTLRCSPKSGHDTVSWYQQALGQGPQFIFQYYEEEERQRGNFPDRFSGHQFPNYSSELNVNALLLGDSALYLCASSFGGGLNQPQHFGDGTRLSIL.

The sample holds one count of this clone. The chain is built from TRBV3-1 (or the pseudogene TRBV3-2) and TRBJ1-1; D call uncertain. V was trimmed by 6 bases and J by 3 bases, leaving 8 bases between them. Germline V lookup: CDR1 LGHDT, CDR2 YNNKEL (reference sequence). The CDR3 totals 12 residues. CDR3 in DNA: TGTGCCAGCAGTATTTCGGACACTGAAGCTTTCTTT. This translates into CASSISDTEAFF.

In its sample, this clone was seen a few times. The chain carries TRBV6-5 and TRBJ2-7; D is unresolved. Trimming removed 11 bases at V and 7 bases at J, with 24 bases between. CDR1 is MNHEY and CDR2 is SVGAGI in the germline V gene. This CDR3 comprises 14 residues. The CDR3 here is CAPSGQAHLLEQYF. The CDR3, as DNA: TGTGCCCCGTCTGGGCAGGCCCACCTACTTGAGCAGTACTTC.

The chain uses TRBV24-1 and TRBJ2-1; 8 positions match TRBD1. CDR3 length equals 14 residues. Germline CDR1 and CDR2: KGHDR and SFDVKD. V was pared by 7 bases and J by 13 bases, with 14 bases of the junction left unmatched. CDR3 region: CATSESGGTGFQFF. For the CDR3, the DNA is TGTGCCACCAGCGAATCAGGAGGGACAGGCTTCCAGTTCTTC.

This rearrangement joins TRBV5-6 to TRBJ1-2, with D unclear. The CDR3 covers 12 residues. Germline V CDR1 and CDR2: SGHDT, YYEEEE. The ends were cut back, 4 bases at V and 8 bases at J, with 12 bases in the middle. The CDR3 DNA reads TGTGCCAGCAGCCCTGGCTTGGGGGGCTACACCTTC. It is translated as CASSPGLGGYTF.

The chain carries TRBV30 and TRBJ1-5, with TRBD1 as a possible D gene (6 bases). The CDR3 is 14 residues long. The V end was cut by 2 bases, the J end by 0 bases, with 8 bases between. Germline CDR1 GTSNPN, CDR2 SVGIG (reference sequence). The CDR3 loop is CAWSMTGSNQPQHF. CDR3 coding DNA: TGTGCCTGGAGTATGACAGGTAGCAATCAGCCCCAGCATTTT. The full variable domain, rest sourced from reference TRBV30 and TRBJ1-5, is SQTIHQWPATLVQPVGSPLSLECTVEGTSNPNLYWYRQAAGRGLQLLFYSVGIGQISSEVPQNLSASRPQDRQFILSSKKLLLSDSGFYLCAWSMTGSNQPQHFGDGTRLSIL.

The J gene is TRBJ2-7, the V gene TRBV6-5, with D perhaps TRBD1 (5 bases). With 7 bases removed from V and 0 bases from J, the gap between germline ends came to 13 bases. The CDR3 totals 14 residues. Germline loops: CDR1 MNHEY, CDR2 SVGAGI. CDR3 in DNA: TGTGCCAGCACCCACGACAGTAGCTCCTACGAGCAGTACTTC. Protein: CASTHDSSSYEQYF.

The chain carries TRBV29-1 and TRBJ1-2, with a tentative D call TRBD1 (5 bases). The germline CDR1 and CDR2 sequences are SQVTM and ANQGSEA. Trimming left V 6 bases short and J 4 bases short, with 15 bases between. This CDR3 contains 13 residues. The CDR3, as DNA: TGCAGCGTGGGACGGCCTCAGGGCTATGGCTACACCTTC. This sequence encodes CSVGRPQGYGYTF.

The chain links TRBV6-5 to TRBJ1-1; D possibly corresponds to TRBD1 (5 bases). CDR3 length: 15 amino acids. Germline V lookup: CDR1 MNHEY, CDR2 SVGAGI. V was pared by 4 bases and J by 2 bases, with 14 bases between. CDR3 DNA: TGTGCCAGCAGTTCAAGAGGGGTACCCAACACTGAAGCTTTCTTT. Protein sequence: CASSSRGVPNTEAFF.

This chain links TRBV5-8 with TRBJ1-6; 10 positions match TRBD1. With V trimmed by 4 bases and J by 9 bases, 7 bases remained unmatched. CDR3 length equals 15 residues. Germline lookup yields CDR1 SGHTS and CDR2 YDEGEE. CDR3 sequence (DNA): TGTGCCAGCAGCGGACAGGGGGTCATTTCTTCACCCCTCCACTTT. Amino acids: CASSGQGVISSPLHF.

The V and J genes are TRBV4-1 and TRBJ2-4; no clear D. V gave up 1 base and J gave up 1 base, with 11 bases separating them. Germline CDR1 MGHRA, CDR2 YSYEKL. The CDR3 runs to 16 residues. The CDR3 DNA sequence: TGCGCCAGCAGCCAAGGGAGTCCTAGGGCCAAAAACATTCAGTACTTC. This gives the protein CASSQGSPRAKNIQYF.

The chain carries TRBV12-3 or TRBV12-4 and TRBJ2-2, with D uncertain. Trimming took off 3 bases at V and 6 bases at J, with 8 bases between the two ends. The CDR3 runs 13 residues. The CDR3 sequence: CASSLVLAGELFF. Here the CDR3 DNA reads TGTGCCAGCAGTTTGGTCTTAGCCGGGGAGCTGTTTTTT.

DNA for the CDR3: TGTGCCAGTAGTACCCGACAGGGCACTGAAGCTTTCTTT. It yields the protein CASSTRQGTEAFF. The rearrangement links TRBV19 to TRBJ1-1, with 7 bases aligning to TRBD1. There are 13 residues in the CDR3. Germline CDR1 reads LNHDA; CDR2 reads SQIVND (reference sequence). Trimming removed 4 bases from V and 4 bases from J; junction bases left unmatched: 3.

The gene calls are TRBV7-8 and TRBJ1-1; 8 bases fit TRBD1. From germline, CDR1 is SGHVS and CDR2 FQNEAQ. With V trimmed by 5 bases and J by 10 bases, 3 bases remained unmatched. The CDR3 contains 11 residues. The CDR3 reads CASSLDRAAFF. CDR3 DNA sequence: TGTGCCAGCAGCCTGGACAGGGCAGCTTTCTTT.